This TCR beta chain appears in the sequencing data of a study of CD8 T cells in Susac syndrome. Germline CDR1 SGHNT, CDR2 YYREEE (reference sequence). J lost 8 bases, V lost 1 base, and 1 base had no gene match. The CDR3 is made up of 13 amino acids. In this sample, this clonotype turned up a few times. RNA in amounts of about 0.45 to 1 ug was reverse transcribed with random hexamers. Amplification of TCR beta CDR3 was carried out by immunoSEQ multiplex PCR, which covered 54 Vbeta and 13 Jbeta segments. MiXCR, applied by TCRdb to the immunoSEQ multiplex PCR reads, yields one record per CDR3 protein. The repertoire holds around 95,000 distinct CDR3 sequences, 95% seen once, with 0.3% to 0.35% in the top ten.

The V call is TRBV5-4, the J call TRBJ2-1, with TRBD1 matching over 9 bases. The sample consisted of CD8+ T cells from PBMCs. The sequence was collected from a human donor with Susac syndrome. CDR3 in amino acids: CASSLTGGDEQFF. Here the CDR3 DNA reads TGTGCCAGCAGCTTGACAGGGGGCGATGAGCAGTTCTTC.